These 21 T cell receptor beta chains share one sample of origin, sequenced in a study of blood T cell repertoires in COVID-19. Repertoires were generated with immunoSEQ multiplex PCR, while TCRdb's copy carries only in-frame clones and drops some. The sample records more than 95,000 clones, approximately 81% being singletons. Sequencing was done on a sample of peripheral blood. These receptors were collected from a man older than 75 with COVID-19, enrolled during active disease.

In DNA form, the CDR3 reads TGTGCCAGCAGCGAACTACAGGGACAGGATAATGAAAAACTGTTTTTT. As protein: CASSELQGQDNEKLFF. The chain carries TRBV3-1 (or the pseudogene TRBV3-2) and TRBJ1-4, with TRBD1 identical over 8 bases. With 5 bases clipped from V and 4 bases from J, the junction kept 9 bases outside the gene matches. The CDR3 has 16 amino acids. The V gene's germline CDR1 is LGHDT and CDR2 YNNKEL (reference sequence).

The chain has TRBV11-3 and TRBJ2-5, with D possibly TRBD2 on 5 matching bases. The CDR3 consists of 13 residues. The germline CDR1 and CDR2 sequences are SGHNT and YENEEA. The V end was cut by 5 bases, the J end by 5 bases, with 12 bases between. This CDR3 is CASSPRPGETQYF. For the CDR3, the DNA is TGTGCCAGCAGCCCTCGCCCGGGGGAGACCCAGTACTTC.

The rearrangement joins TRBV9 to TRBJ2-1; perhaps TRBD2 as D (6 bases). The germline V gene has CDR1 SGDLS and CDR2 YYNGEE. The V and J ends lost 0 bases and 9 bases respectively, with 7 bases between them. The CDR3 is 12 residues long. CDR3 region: CASSVEGGEQFF. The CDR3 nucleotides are TGTGCCAGCAGCGTAGAGGGAGGTGAGCAGTTCTTC.

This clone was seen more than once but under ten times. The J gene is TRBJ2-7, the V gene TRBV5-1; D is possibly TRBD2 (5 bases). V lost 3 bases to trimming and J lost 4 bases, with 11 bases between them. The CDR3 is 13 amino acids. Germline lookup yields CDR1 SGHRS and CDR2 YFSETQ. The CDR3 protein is CASSWTDTYEQYF. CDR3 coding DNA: TGCGCCAGCAGCTGGACTGACACTTACGAGCAGTACTTC.

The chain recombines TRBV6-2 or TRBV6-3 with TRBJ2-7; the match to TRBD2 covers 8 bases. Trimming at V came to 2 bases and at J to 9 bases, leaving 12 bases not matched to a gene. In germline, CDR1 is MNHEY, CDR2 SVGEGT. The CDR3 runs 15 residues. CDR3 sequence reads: CASSYEGLDYAWQYF. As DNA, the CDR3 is TGTGCCAGCAGTTACGAGGGACTAGATTATGCATGGCAGTACTTC.

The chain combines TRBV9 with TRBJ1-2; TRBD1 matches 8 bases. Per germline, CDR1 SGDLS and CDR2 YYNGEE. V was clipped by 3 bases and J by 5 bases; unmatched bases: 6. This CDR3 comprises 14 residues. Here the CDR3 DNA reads TGTGCCAGCAGCGCTGGGACAGGAAATTATGGCTACACCTTC. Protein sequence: CASSAGTGNYGYTF. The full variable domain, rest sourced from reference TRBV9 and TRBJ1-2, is DSGVTQTPKHLITATGQRVTLRCSPRSGDLSVYWYQQSLDQGLQFLIQYYNGEERAKGNILERFSAQQFPDLHSELNLSSLELGDSALYFCASSAGTGNYGYTFGSGTRLTVV.

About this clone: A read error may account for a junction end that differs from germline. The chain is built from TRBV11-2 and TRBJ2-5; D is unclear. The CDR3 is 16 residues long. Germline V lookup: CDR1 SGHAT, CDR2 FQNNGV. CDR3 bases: TGTGCCAGCAGCTCCGCCCCGGGTGCGGCCCAAGAGGCCCAGTACTTC. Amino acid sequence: CASSSAPGAAQEAQYF. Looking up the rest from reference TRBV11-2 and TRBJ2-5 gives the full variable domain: EAGVAQSPRYKIIEKRQSVAFWCNPISGHATLYWYQQILGQGPKLLIQFQNNGVVDDSQLPKDRFSAERLKGVDSTLKIQPAKLEDSAVYLCASSSAPGAAQEAQYFGPGTRLLVL.

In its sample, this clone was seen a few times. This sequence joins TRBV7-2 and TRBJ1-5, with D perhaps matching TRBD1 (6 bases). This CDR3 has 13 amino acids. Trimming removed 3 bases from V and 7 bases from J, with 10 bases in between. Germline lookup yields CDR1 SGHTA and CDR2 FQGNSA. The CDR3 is CASSFDRFQPQHF. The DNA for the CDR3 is TGTGCCAGCAGCTTTGACAGGTTCCAGCCCCAGCATTTT.

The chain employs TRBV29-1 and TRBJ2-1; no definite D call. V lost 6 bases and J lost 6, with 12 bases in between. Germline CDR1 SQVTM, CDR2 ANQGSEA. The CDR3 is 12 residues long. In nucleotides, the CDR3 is TGCAGCGTCGTCCTACCGGGCAATGAGCAGTTCTTC. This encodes CSVVLPGNEQFF.

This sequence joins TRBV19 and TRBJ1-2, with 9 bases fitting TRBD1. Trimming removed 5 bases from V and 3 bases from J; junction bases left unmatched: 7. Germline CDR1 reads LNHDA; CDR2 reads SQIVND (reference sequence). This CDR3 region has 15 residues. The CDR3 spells CASSPGTGWDYGYTF. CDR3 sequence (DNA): TGTGCCAGTAGTCCCGGGACAGGGTGGGACTATGGCTACACCTTC.

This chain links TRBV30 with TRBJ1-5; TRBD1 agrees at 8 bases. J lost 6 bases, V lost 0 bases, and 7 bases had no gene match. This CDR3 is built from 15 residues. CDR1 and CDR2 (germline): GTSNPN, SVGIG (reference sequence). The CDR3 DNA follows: TGTGCCTGGAGTGTACGGGCAGGGGGCTTTCAGCCCCAGCATTTT. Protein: CAWSVRAGGFQPQHF.

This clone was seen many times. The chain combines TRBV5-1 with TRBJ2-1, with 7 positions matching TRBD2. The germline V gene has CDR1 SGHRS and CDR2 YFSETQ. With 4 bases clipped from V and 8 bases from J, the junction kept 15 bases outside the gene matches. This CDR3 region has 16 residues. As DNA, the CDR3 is TGCGCCAGCAGCGCGCACTATAGTGGGGGGGTCGATGAGCAGTTCTTC. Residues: CASSAHYSGGVDEQFF.

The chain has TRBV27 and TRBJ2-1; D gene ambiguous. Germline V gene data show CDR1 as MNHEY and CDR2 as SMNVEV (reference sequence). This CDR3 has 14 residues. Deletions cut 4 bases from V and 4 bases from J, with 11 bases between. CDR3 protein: CASSSESPYNEQFF. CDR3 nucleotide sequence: TGTGCCAGCAGTTCCGAAAGCCCTTACAATGAGCAGTTCTTC.

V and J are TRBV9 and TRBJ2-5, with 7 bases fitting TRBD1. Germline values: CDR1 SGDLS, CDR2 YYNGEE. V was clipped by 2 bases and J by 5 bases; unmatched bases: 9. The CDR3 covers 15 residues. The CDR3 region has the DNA TGTGCCAGCAGCGTGCACAGGGGAAATGTTGAGACCCAGTACTTC. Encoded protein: CASSVHRGNVETQYF.

The CDR3, as DNA: TGCGCCAGCAGCCAAGATCGGACAGGGGTGTATGGCTACACCTTC. Translating it yields CASSQDRTGVYGYTF. V is TRBV4-3 and J is TRBJ1-2, with 9 bases matching TRBD1. Trimming cost V 0 bases and J 5 bases; bases outside gene matches: 4. CDR3 size: 15 residues. From germline, CDR1 is LGHNA and CDR2 YSLEER.

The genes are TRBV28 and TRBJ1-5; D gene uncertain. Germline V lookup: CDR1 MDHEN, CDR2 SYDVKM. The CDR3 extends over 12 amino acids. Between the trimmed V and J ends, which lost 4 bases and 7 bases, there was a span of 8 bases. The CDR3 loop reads CASSWERQPQHF. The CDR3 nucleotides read TGTGCCAGCAGTTGGGAGAGGCAGCCCCAGCATTTT.

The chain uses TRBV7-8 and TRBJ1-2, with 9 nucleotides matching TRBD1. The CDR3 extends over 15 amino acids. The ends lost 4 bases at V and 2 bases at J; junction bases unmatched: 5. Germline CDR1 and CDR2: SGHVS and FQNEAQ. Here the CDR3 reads CASSYGTGTNYGYTF. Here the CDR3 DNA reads TGTGCCAGCAGCTATGGGACAGGGACAAACTATGGCTACACCTTC.

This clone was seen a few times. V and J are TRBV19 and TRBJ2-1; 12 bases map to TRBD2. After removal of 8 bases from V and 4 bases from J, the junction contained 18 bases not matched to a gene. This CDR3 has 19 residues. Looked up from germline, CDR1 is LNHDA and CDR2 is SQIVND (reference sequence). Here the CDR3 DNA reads TGTGCCAGTCGCCATCAAACTAGCGGGAGGTCTCTTGCATACAATGAGCAGTTCTTC. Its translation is CASRHQTSGRSLAYNEQFF.

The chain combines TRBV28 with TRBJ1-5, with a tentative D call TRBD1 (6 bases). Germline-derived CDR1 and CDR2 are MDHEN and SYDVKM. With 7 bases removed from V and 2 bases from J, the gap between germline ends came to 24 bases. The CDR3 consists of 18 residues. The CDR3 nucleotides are TGTGCCAGCAATAACGACGGGGCAGGGGTTTTTCGCAATCAGCCCCAGCATTTT. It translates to CASNNDGAGVFRNQPQHF.

The CDR3 region has the DNA TGCAGTGCTAGTGGTTCCGCTGGGCGGGGAAGCTCCTACGAGCAGTACTTC. Amino acids: CSASGSAGRGSSYEQYF. V usage is TRBV20-1 and J usage is TRBJ2-7; a possible D gene is TRBD2 (6 bases). V lost 3 bases, J lost 0 bases, and 21 bases lay in between. The CDR3 is 17 residues long. CDR1 is DFQATT and CDR2 is SNEGSKA in the germline V gene (reference sequence).

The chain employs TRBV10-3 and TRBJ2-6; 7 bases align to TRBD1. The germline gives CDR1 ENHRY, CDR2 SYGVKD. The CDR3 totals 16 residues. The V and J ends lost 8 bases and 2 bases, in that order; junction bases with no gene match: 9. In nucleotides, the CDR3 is TGTGCCATCTCTCTTGACAGGGTTCCTGGGGCCAACGTCCTGACTTTC. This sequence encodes CAISLDRVPGANVLTF.